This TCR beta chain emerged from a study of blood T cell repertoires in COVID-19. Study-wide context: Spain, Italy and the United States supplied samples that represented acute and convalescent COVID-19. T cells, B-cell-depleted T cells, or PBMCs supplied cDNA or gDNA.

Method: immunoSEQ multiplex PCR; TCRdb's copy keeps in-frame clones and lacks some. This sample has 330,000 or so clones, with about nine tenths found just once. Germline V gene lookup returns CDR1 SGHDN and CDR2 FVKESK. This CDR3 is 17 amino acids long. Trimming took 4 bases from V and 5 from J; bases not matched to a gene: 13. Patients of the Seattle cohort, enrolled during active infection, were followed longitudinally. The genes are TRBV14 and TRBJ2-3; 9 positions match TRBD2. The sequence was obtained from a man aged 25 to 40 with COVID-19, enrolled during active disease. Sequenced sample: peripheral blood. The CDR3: CASSPNWRGGQGDTQYF. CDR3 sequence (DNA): TGTGCCAGCAGCCCGAACTGGCGGGGGGGCCAGGGAGATACGCAGTATTTT.